This T cell receptor beta chain derives from a study of cytomegalovirus exposure and HLA in healthy donors. Study as a whole: One earlier analysis, a look at roughly 180 million T cells, found some 100 million unique TCR beta sequences. Study outcomes and limitations: Fewer N-insertions (relative to the roughly 730-donor mean) were reportedly seen in an Asian-associated ancestry cluster in a later analysis. Some 150 TCR beta chains were listed as cytomegalovirus-associated. An analysis that was carried out later associated about 17,000 TCR beta sequences with HLA alleles at 0.05 false discovery rate.

From germline, CDR1 is SGHRS and CDR2 YFSETQ. The CDR3 sequence is 14 residues long. After removal of 2 bases from V and 2 bases from J, the junction contained 2 bases not matched to a gene. This PCR relied on a set of 60 Vbeta primers and 13 Jbeta primers. Sequenced by immunoSEQ multiplex PCR; TCRdb stores in-frame clones only, minus some. This table holds roughly 82,000 clones, approximately 74% found once. Concerning this clone itself: Its antigen is unidentified.

The gene calls are TRBV5-1 and TRBJ2-3; 7 nucleotides agree with TRBD2. This sequence was found in a woman in her 50s in good health and CMV-seropositive. The sequencing sample was made of PBMCs. This CDR3 is CASSLSGDTDTQYF. CDR3 nucleotides: TGCGCCAGCAGCTTAAGCGGGGACACAGATACGCAGTATTTT.